Following are 16 T cell receptor beta chains from one sample sequenced in a study of CDR3 diversity in severe acne (dated by TCRdb to the late 2010s). Library preparation employed PCR. Sequencing was carried out with an Illumina HiSeq 2000. TCRdb reprocessing: public reads trimmed at Q25 with fastp, clones called with MiXCR, in-frame beta chains kept. Rows matching on CDR3 protein sequence are summarized as one entry with the most common DNA and genes. Across this sample there are about 84,000 distinct CDR3 sequences, with around 53% seen only once. Roughly an eighth of the sample comes from the top ten. The specimen was blood. These receptors came from a male donor in good health, without acne.

This clonotype was counted at least ten times. The J gene is TRBJ2-7, the V gene TRBV2; the match to TRBD1 covers 9 bases. The CDR3 runs to 13 residues. Germline V CDR1 and CDR2: SNHLY, FYNNEI. Unmatched junction bases numbered 4, after V lost 6 bases and J lost 4 bases. DNA of the CDR3: TGTGCCAGCAGGACAGGGGGTGGATACGAGCAGTACTTC. Residues: CASRTGGGYEQYF.

In its sample, this clonotype was seen many times. The rearrangement links TRBV24-1 to TRBJ2-2; D may correspond to TRBD1 or TRBD2 (5 bases each). From germline, CDR1 is KGHDR and CDR2 SFDVKD. Trimming removed 4 bases at V and 4 bases at J, with 18 bases between. This CDR3 contains 17 residues. In DNA form, the CDR3 reads TGTGCCACCAGTGACTCCTTCAGAGGGGTTGGCACCGGGGAGCTGTTTTTT. Translation: CATSDSFRGVGTGELFF.

This chain uses TRBV20-1 with TRBJ2-3; 9 bases line up with TRBD2. CDR1 and CDR2 from the germline V gene are DFQATT and SNEGSKA (reference sequence). This CDR3 region has 16 residues. V lost 2 bases and J lost 0; bases outside the gene matches: 6. In nucleotides, the CDR3 is TGCAGTGCTAGAAAGGGAACTAGCGGGAGCACAGATACGCAGTATTTT. Its protein product is CSARKGTSGSTDTQYF.

This clonotype was observed a single time. V gene TRBV2 combines with J gene TRBJ1-1; no firm D call. V shed 6 bases and J shed 4 bases, with 12 bases lying between them. This CDR3 comprises 13 residues. Germline CDR1 reads SNHLY; CDR2 reads FYNNEI. As DNA, the CDR3 is TGTGCCAGCAGCCGTAACGTGAGCACTGAAGCTTTCTTT. Amino acids: CASSRNVSTEAFF. The complete variable domain, with remaining parts taken from reference TRBV2 and TRBJ1-1, reads EPEVTQTPSHQVTQMGQEVILRCVPISNHLYFYWYRQILGQKVEFLVSFYNNEISEKSEIFDDQFSVERPDGSNFTLKIRSTKLEDSAMYFCASSRNVSTEAFFGQGTRLTVV.

This clonotype was observed many times. The chain carries TRBV11-3 and TRBJ2-1, with TRBD2 matching over 7 bases. The CDR3 is 16 residues long. The germline CDR1 and CDR2 sequences are SGHNT and YENEEA. After removal of 1 base from V and 4 bases from J, the junction contained 7 bases not matched to a gene. The DNA of the CDR3 is TGTGCCAGCAGCTTAGGGGGCGGGAGTCTTTACAATGAGCAGTTCTTC. This translates into CASSLGGGSLYNEQFF.

The chain combines TRBV5-1 with TRBJ2-7, with a possible D match to TRBD1 (5 bases). The CDR3 length is 14 residues. Germline V CDR1 and CDR2: SGHRS, YFSETQ. With 1 base removed from V and 6 bases from J, the gap between germline ends came to 14 bases. The CDR3 DNA follows: TGCGCCAGCAGCTTGAATTCTGGGGCTCGCGAGCAGTACTTC. Translated, it gives CASSLNSGAREQYF.

This clonotype showed up many times. The chain uses TRBV15 and TRBJ2-3, with D perhaps TRBD1 or TRBD2 (6 bases each). The germline V gene has CDR1 LNHNV and CDR2 YYDKDF (reference sequence). V lost 5 bases, J lost 0 bases, and 27 bases lay in between. This CDR3 has 20 amino acids. CDR3 sequence: CATSEGGGTQDEKSTDTQYF. CDR3 DNA sequence: TGTGCCACCAGCGAAGGGGGAGGAACACAAGACGAAAAAAGCACAGATACGCAGTATTTT.

The rearrangement uses TRBV20-1 and TRBJ1-3, with 7 bases that match TRBD1. The CDR3 spans 14 residues. V shed 6 bases, J shed 0 bases, and the junction held 5 bases outside the gene matches. From germline, CDR1 is DFQATT and CDR2 SNEGSKA (reference sequence). The CDR3 DNA sequence: TGCAGTGCCAGGGACAGCGCCTCTGGAAACACCATATATTTT. This translates into CSARDSASGNTIYF.

This clonotype appeared once. One end of the junction varies from germline; a read error may be responsible. V and J are TRBV30 and TRBJ2-5, with no clear D. CDR1 is GTSNPN and CDR2 is SVGIG in the germline V gene (reference sequence). This CDR3 is 11 amino acids long. The CDR3 DNA sequence: TGTGCCTGGAACTTCCAAGAGACCCGGTACTTC. Translation gives CAWNFQETRYF.

In regard to this clonotype: Here the CDR3 omits its conserved ending phenylalanine or tryptophan, so a read error is the likely source. The rearrangement joins TRBV10-1 to TRBJ2-1; 9 bases match TRBD1. This CDR3 is built from 14 residues. CDR1 is WNHNN and CDR2 is SYGVQD in the germline V gene (reference sequence). Germline trimming cut 5 bases from V and 2 bases from J; bases unmatched to any gene: 1. The CDR3 region is CASSRDRAYNEQFS. The CDR3 region has the DNA TGCGCCAGCAGTCGGGACAGGGCCTACAATGAGCAGTTCTCC.

The chain links TRBV13 to TRBJ2-7; a weak D match, TRBD1 (5 bases). CDR1 is PRHDT, CDR2 FYEKMQ, per germline (reference sequence). The CDR3 has 15 amino acids. Trimming shortened V by 4 bases and J by 2 bases, and 15 bases separated the two germline ends. CDR3 region: CASSSHNRNTYEQYF. CDR3 sequence (DNA): TGTGCCAGCAGCTCCCACAACAGGAATACCTACGAGCAGTACTTC.

Concerning this clonotype itself: One end of the junction varies from germline; a read error may be responsible. The J gene is TRBJ1-1, the V gene TRBV5-1; 9 bases align to TRBD1. Germline-derived CDR1 and CDR2 are SGHRS and YFSETQ. This CDR3 is 14 amino acids long. The CDR3 DNA is TGCGCCAGCAGCTTCTCGGGGGACAGGGCCGAAGCTTCCTTT. This gives the protein CASSFSGDRAEASF.

This clonotype was seen at least ten times. This chain connects TRBV29-1 to TRBJ1-1; D perhaps matches TRBD1 (6 bases). Germline CDR1 and CDR2: SQVTM and ANQGSEA. Between the trimmed V and J ends, which lost 0 bases and 4 bases, there was a span of 12 bases. This CDR3 contains 14 residues. The CDR3 region is CSVEETGQGTEAFF. CDR3 nucleotide sequence: TGCAGCGTTGAAGAAACAGGGCAGGGCACTGAAGCTTTCTTT.

This clonotype is classed as medium-sized. The rearrangement links TRBV20-1 to TRBJ2-5, with TRBD2 matching 9 bases. The CDR3 has 16 residues. Germline V gives CDR1 DFQATT, CDR2 SNEGSKA (reference sequence). Losses at the gene ends were 3 bases for V and 3 bases for J; bases not matched to a gene: 11. The CDR3 DNA follows: TGCAGTGCTAGGCGGTGGGAGGCGGGAGGGAAAGAGACCCAGTACTTC. Translating it yields CSARRWEAGGKETQYF.

The chain employs TRBV11-2 and TRBJ2-7; tentatively, D is TRBD1 or TRBD2 (5 bases each). This CDR3 is built from 14 residues. Trimming took off 5 bases at V and 2 bases at J, with 13 bases between the two ends. The germline V gene encodes CDR1 SGHAT and CDR2 FQNNGV. The CDR3 region is CASSQRDGTYEQYF. CDR3 nucleotide sequence: TGTGCCAGCAGCCAACGGGACGGAACCTACGAGCAGTACTTC.

This clonotype was counted between two and nine times. The V call is TRBV7-6, the J call TRBJ2-7; the D gene is possibly TRBD1 (6 bases). The germline V gene encodes CDR1 SGHVS and CDR2 FNYEAQ. V lost 5 bases to trimming and J lost 0 bases, with 14 bases between them. The CDR3 totals 15 residues. CDR3 amino acids: CASSQGGKVSYEQYF. CDR3 in DNA: TGTGCCAGCAGCCAAGGGGGAAAGGTCTCCTACGAGCAGTACTTC.